The T cell receptor (beta chain) described here comes from a study of blood T cell repertoires in COVID-19 (TCRdb year 2020). Regarding the complete study: Samples covering the acute and convalescent phases of COVID-19 were provided by collaborators in the United States, Italy and Spain. The prospective study material was composed of cDNA or gDNA derived from T cells, B-cell-depleted T cells, or PBMCs. Sample metadata almost always included a de-identified subject ID, COVID-19 status, age in years and sex. Where HLA class I and class II types were available, the types were taken from metadata supplied by the sample provider, not from assay-based typing. Deeply sampled blood TCRbeta repertoires from subjects exposed to, actively infected with, or recovered from COVID-19 were included in the dataset. A freely available public database, intended as a resource for researchers studying the immune response to SARS-CoV-2, is where the repertoires were released. The samples were drawn from the first 160 participants of the ongoing ImmuneRACE study and from 1,254 subjects provided by 6 global collaborators.

CDR3 length: 16 amino acids, cysteine to phenylalanine. Of all the DNA, just the CDR3 is kept, 48 bases in frame from base 1. V is reduced by 1 base and J by 5 bases, leaving a spacing of 17 bases between them. CDR1 and CDR2 are read off the germline V gene (reference sequence) as SGHKS and YYEKEE. TCRbeta CDR3 regions were amplified from genomic DNA by means of the immunoSEQ Assay, a bias-controlled multiplex PCR. In the original analysis: The number of nucleated cells in each sample was estimated by amplification of reference gene primers within the assay. To quantify the absolute abundance of each unique TCRbeta CDR3 rearrangement, sequence reads were collapsed and filtered. Productive Simpson clonality was computed per sample as the square root of Simpson's diversity index over productive rearrangements. TCRdb provides this immuneACCESS table in a form limited to in-frame rearrangements. Some clones are lacking; in checked studies, under half of them reflect an unresolved V gene, and why the rest are absent is not known. The D gene and trimming were derived from the DNA, and the V and J assignments and clone size from that table. This sample is represented by nearly 100,000 clones; around nine tenths of them were singletons. The top ten hold less than 2% of the sample.

A note on this clone: What this receptor recognizes is not known. It has no much larger one-base neighbor in the sample; base qualities were not kept.

General conclusions and limits of the study: Clinical and demographic metadata were provided uncurated, with the amount varying by source and participant.

Collaborating institutions collected whole blood in K2EDTA tubes following their own protocols. For TCRbeta analysis, collaborators shipped samples as frozen whole blood, isolated PBMCs, or DNA extracted from either of those sample types. The chain joins TRBV5-5 to TRBJ2-3, and perhaps TRBD2 as D gene, on 6 matching bases. The sequenced material came from peripheral blood. This receptor was identified in a man older than 75 with acute or convalescent COVID-19. The sequence in DNA is TGTGCCAGCAGCTTGAGGGTTAGCGGTTCTGTAGATACGCAGTATTTT. Translated, this is CASSLRVSGSVDTQYF.